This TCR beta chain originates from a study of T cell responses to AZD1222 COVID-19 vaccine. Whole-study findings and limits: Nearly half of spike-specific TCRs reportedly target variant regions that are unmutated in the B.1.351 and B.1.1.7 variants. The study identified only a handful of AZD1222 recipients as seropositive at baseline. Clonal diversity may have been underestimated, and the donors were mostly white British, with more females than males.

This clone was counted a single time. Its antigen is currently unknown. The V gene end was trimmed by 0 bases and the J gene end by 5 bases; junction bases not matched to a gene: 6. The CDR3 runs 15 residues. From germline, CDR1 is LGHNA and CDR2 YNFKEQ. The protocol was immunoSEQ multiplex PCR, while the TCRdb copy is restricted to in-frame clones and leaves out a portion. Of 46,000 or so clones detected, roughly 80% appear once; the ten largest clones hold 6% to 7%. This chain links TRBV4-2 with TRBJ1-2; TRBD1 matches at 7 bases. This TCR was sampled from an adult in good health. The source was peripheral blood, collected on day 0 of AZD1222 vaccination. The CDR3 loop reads CASSQDDGQAYGYTF. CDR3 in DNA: TGTGCCAGCAGCCAAGATGACGGACAGGCATATGGCTACACCTTC.